This T cell receptor (beta chain) was sequenced for a study of shared clonotypes between healthy human individuals. Study-level background: CD4 naive and CD4 memory each took three plates per donor, while CD8 naive took two and CD8 memory one.

The CDR3 totals 14 residues. V shed 1 base and J shed 5 bases, with 11 bases lying between them. Germline values: CDR1 SSHAT, CDR2 FNYEAQ (reference sequence). Study-level results: Rarefaction demonstrated incomplete sorted-subset sequencing despite large depth.

Selected positively for CCR7 and CD45RO-negative, naive CD8 cells excluded terminally differentiated effector memory CD45RA+ cells. The assay used deep level. Sequencing was performed with immunoSEQ multiplex PCR; in TCRdb, only in-frame clones are kept and a portion is missing. The sample lists about 870,000 clones; around 92% were seen once. This clone was observed a single time. Its antigen is not identified. This clonotype was sampled from a man in his thirties or forties in good health. This sequence joins TRBV7-7 and TRBJ2-5; D not certain. The material sequenced was naive CD8+ T cells sorted from blood. The CDR3 loop is CASSLVGPGETQYF. The CDR3 DNA reads as TGTGCCAGCAGCTTAGTCGGTCCTGGGGAGACCCAGTACTTC.